This is a list of T cell receptor beta chains from one sample in a study of blood T cell repertoires in COVID-19. Sequenced by immunoSEQ multiplex PCR; TCRdb stores in-frame clones only, minus some. The sample lists fewer than 250,000 clones, 83% occurring once. The sequencing sample was made of PBMCs or T cells enriched from blood (not recorded which). Receptors originate from a woman in her thirties or forties who had been exposed to COVID-19. The CDR3 runs from the conserved cysteine through the conserved F or W. Fields, in order: V gene, clone size, J gene, D gene, CDR3 DNA, CDR3 protein. D genes are given only for firm matches. Rows may omit the clone size; those that give it use once, few, many or a size class.

v_gene: TRBV4-1
abundance: .
j_gene: TRBJ2-3
d_gene: TRBD2
CDR3nt: TGCGCCAGCAGCCAAGACCCAACTAGCGGGGGGGCCATAGTTACAGATACGCAGTATTTT
CDR3aa: CASSQDPTSGGAIVTDTQYF

v_gene: TRBV6-5
abundance: once
j_gene: TRBJ1-6
d_gene: .
CDR3nt: TGTGCCAGCTCCAACGGGGTCTATAATTCACCCCTCCACTTT
CDR3aa: CASSNGVYNSPLHF

v_gene: TRBV9
abundance: .
j_gene: TRBJ1-2
d_gene: .
CDR3nt: TGTGCCAGCAGCGTAACGGGTTATGGCTACACCTTC
CDR3aa: CASSVTGYGYTF

v_gene: TRBV3-1/TRBV3-2
abundance: .
j_gene: TRBJ2-1
d_gene: .
CDR3nt: TGTGCCAGCAGCCAAGATAGGAGCCGACTAAGGGGGACTGAGCAGTTCTTC
CDR3aa: CASSQDRSRLRGTEQFF

v_gene: TRBV6-5
abundance: .
j_gene: TRBJ1-4
d_gene: .
CDR3nt: TGTGCCAGCACCCGCGATGCAACTAATGAAAAACTGTTTTTT
CDR3aa: CASTRDATNEKLFF

v_gene: TRBV15
abundance: .
j_gene: TRBJ1-4
d_gene: TRBD1
CDR3nt: TGTGCCACCAGCAGAGATCGGTCAGGGGGTGGAGAAAAACTGTTTTTT
CDR3aa: CATSRDRSGGGEKLFF

v_gene: TRBV19
abundance: .
j_gene: TRBJ1-1
d_gene: TRBD1
CDR3nt: TGTGCCAGTAGCGAGGGACAGGGGAACACTGAAGCTTTCTTT
CDR3aa: CASSEGQGNTEAFF

v_gene: TRBV12-3/TRBV12-4
abundance: .
j_gene: TRBJ1-1
d_gene: .
CDR3nt: TGTGCCAGCGCCACCGGGACAATCGAAGCTTTCTTT
CDR3aa: CASATGTIEAFF

v_gene: TRBV13
abundance: .
j_gene: TRBJ1-1
d_gene: .
CDR3nt: TGTGCCAGCAGCTTAGCGGGGACTGAAGCTTTCTTT
CDR3aa: CASSLAGTEAFF

v_gene: TRBV6-5
abundance: .
j_gene: TRBJ2-3
d_gene: TRBD2
CDR3nt: TGTGCCAGCAGGGGACTAGCCCAGAGCACAGATACGCAGTATTTT
CDR3aa: CASRGLAQSTDTQYF

v_gene: TRBV10-3
abundance: .
j_gene: TRBJ2-2
d_gene: .
CDR3nt: TGTGCCATCACTCAGGGCTCCGGGGAGCTGTTTTTT
CDR3aa: CAITQGSGELFF

v_gene: TRBV5-1
abundance: .
j_gene: TRBJ1-1
d_gene: TRBD1
CDR3nt: TGCGCCAGCAGCGCCTCCTCCGGGACAGGGGGGGCTGAAGCTTTCTTT
CDR3aa: CASSASSGTGGAEAFF

v_gene: TRBV28
abundance: .
j_gene: TRBJ2-7
d_gene: TRBD1
CDR3nt: TGTGCCAGCGTGCCTGGGACAGGGGCGAGGCACGAGCAGTACTTC
CDR3aa: CASVPGTGARHEQYF

v_gene: TRBV7-8
abundance: .
j_gene: TRBJ2-2
d_gene: TRBD1
CDR3nt: TGTGCCAGCAGCTTAATGGGACAGGTTGGCACCGGGGAGCTGTTTTTT
CDR3aa: CASSLMGQVGTGELFF

v_gene: TRBV6-6
abundance: .
j_gene: TRBJ1-1
d_gene: TRBD1
CDR3nt: TGTGCCAGCAGTTTCGACAGGGGAGACACTGAAGCTTTCTTT
CDR3aa: CASSFDRGDTEAFF

v_gene: TRBV5-1
abundance: .
j_gene: TRBJ1-1
d_gene: TRBD1
CDR3nt: TGCGCCAGCAGCCAGAAGCAGGGGGCGAACACTGAAGCTTTCTTT
CDR3aa: CASSQKQGANTEAFF

v_gene: TRBV4-1
abundance: few
j_gene: TRBJ1-3
d_gene: TRBD1
CDR3nt: TGCGCCAGCAGCCCCGGACAGGGGAGGCCAAACACCATATATTTT
CDR3aa: CASSPGQGRPNTIYF

v_gene: TRBV12-3/TRBV12-4
abundance: .
j_gene: TRBJ2-7
d_gene: .
CDR3nt: TGTGCCAGCAGTTCTAGAGTCCACGAGCAGTACTTC
CDR3aa: CASSSRVHEQYF

v_gene: TRBV3-1/TRBV3-2
abundance: .
j_gene: TRBJ1-2
d_gene: .
CDR3nt: TGTGCCAGCAGCCCCAGACAGGTGTCTGGCTACACCTTC
CDR3aa: CASSPRQVSGYTF

v_gene: TRBV7-2
abundance: .
j_gene: TRBJ2-3
d_gene: .
CDR3nt: TGTGCCAGCAGCCAACTAGCCCTAGTTCCCGGAGATACGCAGTATTTT
CDR3aa: CASSQLALVPGDTQYF

v_gene: TRBV14
abundance: .
j_gene: TRBJ1-2
d_gene: .
CDR3nt: TGTGCCAGCAGCCAAGGGCGACAGGACTATGGCTACACCTTC
CDR3aa: CASSQGRQDYGYTF

v_gene: TRBV10-3
abundance: .
j_gene: TRBJ2-1
d_gene: TRBD2
CDR3nt: TGTGCCATCAGTGAGGGGAGGTCCGGGACTAGTGGGGTGGTCAATGAGCAGTTCTTC
CDR3aa: CAISEGRSGTSGVVNEQFF

v_gene: TRBV5-5
abundance: .
j_gene: TRBJ1-2
d_gene: TRBD1
CDR3nt: TGTGCCAGCAGTTTGGACAGGCCTAACTATGGCTACACCTTC
CDR3aa: CASSLDRPNYGYTF

v_gene: TRBV18
abundance: .
j_gene: TRBJ1-1
d_gene: .
CDR3nt: TGTGCCAGCTCACCGCTAACAGTAGACACTGAAGCTTTCTTT
CDR3aa: CASSPLTVDTEAFF

v_gene: TRBV7-9
abundance: .
j_gene: TRBJ2-3
d_gene: TRBD2
CDR3nt: TGTGCCAGCAGCTATTCAGCGGGGGCCGAAGGGGCTACGCAGTATTTT
CDR3aa: CASSYSAGAEGATQYF

v_gene: TRBV12-3/TRBV12-4
abundance: .
j_gene: TRBJ1-2
d_gene: .
CDR3nt: TGTGCCAGCAGTTCTGCCGGAGTCTATGGCTACACCTTC
CDR3aa: CASSSAGVYGYTF

v_gene: TRBV11-2
abundance: .
j_gene: TRBJ1-3
d_gene: .
CDR3nt: TGTGCCAGCAGCTTGTTGGTGGAGGAGGGATCCTCTGGAAACACCATATATTTT
CDR3aa: CASSLLVEEGSSGNTIYF